This T cell receptor (beta chain) comes out of a study of T cells in Graves' hyperthyroidism and ophthalmopathy. Amplification targeted TCR beta CDR3 regions from RNA transcripts. The primer set for the first-round RT-PCR of the TCR CDR3 was HTBI. TCRdb analysed the multiplex PCR reads with MiXCR anew, one entry per CDR3 protein. The sample has 610,000 or so distinct CDR3 sequences, 46% seen once; the top ten hold roughly 8.2%. This clonotype was seen once. No antigen is known for it. One junction end disagrees with the germline gene, perhaps due to a read error. Study outcomes and limitations: Expanded thyroid clonotypes (above 0.001) were mostly also found in blood. Model-based prediction identified ophthalmopathy a median about 6 months prior to its onset.

This clonotype was sampled from a woman younger than 35 with Graves' hyperthyroidism. The sample comprised peripheral blood or thyroid tissue (not recorded which).

The CDR3 sequence is CASSMDRVVITGEPFF. In nucleotides, the CDR3 is TGTGCCAGTAGTATGGACAGGGTAGTAATCACCGGGGAGCCGTTTTTT. This chain connects TRBV19 to TRBJ2-2; TRBD1 aligns across 8 bases. This CDR3 is 16 amino acids long. Germline values: CDR1 LNHDA, CDR2 SQIVND (reference sequence).